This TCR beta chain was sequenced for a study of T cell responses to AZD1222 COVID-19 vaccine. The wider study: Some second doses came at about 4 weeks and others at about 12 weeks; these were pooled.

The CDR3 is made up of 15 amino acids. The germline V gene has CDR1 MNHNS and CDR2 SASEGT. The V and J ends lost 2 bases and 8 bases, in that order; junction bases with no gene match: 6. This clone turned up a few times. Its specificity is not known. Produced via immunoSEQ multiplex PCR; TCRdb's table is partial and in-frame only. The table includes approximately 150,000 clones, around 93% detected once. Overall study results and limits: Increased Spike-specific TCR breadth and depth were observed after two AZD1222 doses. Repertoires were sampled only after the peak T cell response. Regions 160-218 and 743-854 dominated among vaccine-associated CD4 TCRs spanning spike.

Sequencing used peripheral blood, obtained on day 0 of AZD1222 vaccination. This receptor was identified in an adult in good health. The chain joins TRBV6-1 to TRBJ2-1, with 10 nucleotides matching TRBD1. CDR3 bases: TGTGCCAGCAGTGAATCGGGGACAGGGGCCGATGAGCAGTTCTTC. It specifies CASSESGTGADEQFF.